Below, 14 T cell receptor beta chains from the same sample are listed, as sequenced in a study of vaccination and CD4 T cells after COVID-19. Cultured CD4+ T cell DNA underwent sequencing with the Oncomine TCR Beta short-read assay. MiXCR, applied by TCRdb to the PCR reads, yields one record per CDR3 protein. The data contain about 2,900 distinct CDR3 sequences, about 29% of them singletons. Treatment defined: roughly 11-day PBMC culture with coronavirus spike peptide pools or control peptides (ViraFEST assay). The collection of CD4+ T cells from the unexposed donor took place before the COVID-19 pandemic (2011-2018). These TCRs' antigens remain unknown. The sample comprised CD4+ T cells from blood, cultured in vitro. The origin of the receptors is a human donor in good health.

This clonotype was detected only a few times. This chain connects TRBV7-9 to TRBJ2-5, with 7 nucleotides matching TRBD1. Germline V gives CDR1 SEHNR, CDR2 FQNEAQ (reference sequence). This CDR3 has 15 amino acids. Trimming at V came to 4 bases and at J to 3 bases, leaving 8 bases not matched to a gene. CDR3 loop: CASSSDTGAKETQYF. As DNA, the CDR3 is TGTGCCAGCAGCTCCGATACAGGGGCGAAAGAGACCCAGTACTTC.

The chain combines TRBV4-2 with TRBJ2-1, with unresolved D. Trimming cost V 0 bases and J 4 bases, with 13 bases left between them. CDR1 is LGHNA and CDR2 is YNFKEQ in the germline V gene. The CDR3 spans 16 residues. CDR3 residues: CASSQEPPVAYNEQFF. CDR3 nucleotide sequence: TGTGCCAGCAGCCAAGAGCCCCCCGTTGCATACAATGAGCAGTTCTTC.

V gene TRBV28 combines with J gene TRBJ2-7; tentatively, D is TRBD1 or TRBD2 (5 bases each). The CDR3 has 14 amino acids. The V end was cut by 4 bases, the J end by 9 bases, with 19 bases between. Germline V gene sequence: CDR1 MDHEN, CDR2 SYDVKM. In DNA, the CDR3 is TGTGCCAGCAGTTCAAGGGGACCGGCCGTCCGGCAGTACTTC. It yields the protein CASSSRGPAVRQYF.

The V gene is TRBV7-2, the J gene TRBJ1-2, with 9 bases matching TRBD1. This CDR3 has 15 residues. V dropped 1 base and J dropped 4; count of bases not matched to a gene: 4. CDR1 and CDR2 (germline): SGHTA, FQGNSA. This chain's CDR3 is CASSLDRGRIYGYTF. In DNA, the CDR3 is TGTGCCAGCAGCTTAGACAGGGGGCGCATCTATGGCTACACCTTC.

This clonotype was counted between two and nine times. The chain recombines TRBV5-1 with TRBJ1-1; D gene uncertain. The CDR3 is made up of 13 amino acids. Trimming shortened V by 4 bases and J by 0 bases, and 7 bases separated the two germline ends. Germline V lookup: CDR1 SGHRS, CDR2 YFSETQ. In DNA, the CDR3 is TGCGCCAGCAGCCGTTCAATGAACACTGAAGCTTTCTTT. It translates to CASSRSMNTEAFF.

V is TRBV5-1 and J is TRBJ1-2; 7 bases match TRBD1. Germline V lookup: CDR1 SGHRS, CDR2 YFSETQ. With V trimmed by 0 bases and J by 3 bases, 2 bases remained unmatched. The CDR3 loop spans 14 amino acids. This CDR3 reads CASSLGDSYYGYTF. The DNA for the CDR3 is TGCGCCAGCAGCTTGGGGGACAGTTACTATGGCTACACCTTC.

This clonotype was seen a handful of times. The chain uses TRBV12-3 or TRBV12-4 and TRBJ2-3; tentative D call: TRBD2 (5 bases). This CDR3 has 13 amino acids. Between the trimmed V and J ends, which lost 1 base and 9 bases, there was a span of 11 bases. CDR3 amino acids: CASSLGAGNTQYF. The CDR3 bases are TGTGCCAGCAGTTTAGGGGCCGGGAACACGCAGTATTTT.

This sequence joins TRBV7-9 and TRBJ2-3; D may be TRBD2 (5 bases). The germline V gene encodes CDR1 SEHNR and CDR2 FQNEAQ (reference sequence). Trimming removed 8 bases from V and 5 bases from J, with 14 bases in between. The CDR3 covers 13 residues. CDR3 nucleotides: TGTGCCAGCGTTGGTAGGAGGAGAGATACGCAGTATTTT. It translates to CASVGRRRDTQYF.

This chain joins TRBV6-1 and TRBJ1-3; 7 nucleotides match TRBD1. V was clipped by 6 bases and J by 4 bases; unmatched bases: 3. The germline V gene encodes CDR1 MNHNS and CDR2 SASEGT. The CDR3 extends over 13 amino acids. CDR3 nucleotides: TGTGCCAGCAGATTGGGACAGGGAAACACCATATATTTT. It codes for CASRLGQGNTIYF.

This clonotype was seen more than once but under ten times. V gene TRBV30 combines with J gene TRBJ1-1; 7 nucleotides line up with TRBD1. Germline-derived CDR1 and CDR2 are GTSNPN and SVGIG (reference sequence). V was clipped by 5 bases and J by 11 bases; unmatched bases: 8. The CDR3 runs to 11 residues. CDR3 DNA: TGTGCCTGGGAGGGAGGGGGCAAGGCTTTCTTT. It is translated as CAWEGGGKAFF.

V usage is TRBV21-1 and J usage is TRBJ2-3. TRBV21-1 is a listed pseudogene. The CDR3 covers 12 residues. The CDR3 protein is CASSKTTDTQYF. The CDR3 DNA reads TGTGCCAGCAGCAAGACCACAGATACGCAGTATTTT.

The chain recombines TRBV10-1 with TRBJ2-7, with unresolved D. The CDR3 length is 13 residues. Germline-derived CDR1 and CDR2 are WNHNN and SYGVQD (reference sequence). With 0 bases removed from V and 7 bases from J, the gap between germline ends came to 10 bases. CDR3: CASSESVLTEQYF. CDR3 sequence (DNA): TGCGCCAGCAGTGAGTCGGTATTGACTGAGCAGTACTTC.

With respect to this clonotype: Germline and junction disagree at one end, which may indicate a read error. The V call is TRBV2, the J call TRBJ2-4; 9 bases fit TRBD1. The CDR3 has 13 amino acids. CDR1 is SNHLY, CDR2 FYNNEI, per germline. The CDR3 nucleotides are TGTGCCAGCAGTGAATGGGGACAGGGCCCCGGGGTCTTC. As protein: CASSEWGQGPGVF. The full variable domain, rest sourced from reference TRBV2 and TRBJ2-4, is EPEVTQTPSHQVTQMGQEVILRCVPISNHLYFYWYRQILGQKVEFLVSFYNNEISEKSEIFDDQFSVERPDGSNFTLKIRSTKLEDSAMYFCASSEWGQGPGVFGAGTRLSVL.

The chain combines TRBV4-3 with TRBJ2-2; the match to TRBD1 covers 9 bases. The V and J ends lost 4 bases and 3 bases, in that order; junction bases with no gene match: 3. CDR1 and CDR2 (germline): LGHNA, YSLEER. The CDR3 is 15 residues long. This CDR3 is CASSLRTGDTGELFF. The CDR3 DNA follows: TGCGCCAGCAGCCTCCGGACAGGGGACACCGGGGAGCTGTTTTTT.